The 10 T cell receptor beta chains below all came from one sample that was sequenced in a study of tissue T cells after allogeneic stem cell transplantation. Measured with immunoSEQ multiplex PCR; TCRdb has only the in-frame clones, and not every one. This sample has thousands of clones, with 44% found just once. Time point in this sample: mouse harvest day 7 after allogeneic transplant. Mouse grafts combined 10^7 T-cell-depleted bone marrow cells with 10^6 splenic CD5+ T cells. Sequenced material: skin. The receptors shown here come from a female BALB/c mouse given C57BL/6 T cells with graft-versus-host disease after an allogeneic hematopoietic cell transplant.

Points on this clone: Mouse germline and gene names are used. Incomplete CDR3 DNA: TGTGCCAGCAGCTTAAACCGGGGGGGAGACACCCAGTAC. Translation: CASSLNRGGDTQY. The whole CDR3 region reads CASSLNRGGDTQYF. The chain is built from TRBV3 and TRBJ2-5; 7 positions agree with TRBD2. With the read ending 1 residue before the CDR3 end, the germline J gene is used to fill in that end. CDR3 length: 14 amino acids. The V gene end was trimmed by 2 bases and the J gene end by 5 bases; junction bases not matched to a gene: 4. Germline V gives CDR1 SNHLY, CDR2 FYNGKV (reference sequence). The variable domain in full, completed from reference TRBV3 and TRBJ2-5, reads GPKVLQIPSHQIIDMGQMVTLNCDPVSNHLYFYWYKQILGQQMEFLVNFYNGKVMEKSKLFKDQFSVERPDGSYFTLKIQPTALEDSAVYFCASSLNRGGDTQYFGPGTRLLVL.

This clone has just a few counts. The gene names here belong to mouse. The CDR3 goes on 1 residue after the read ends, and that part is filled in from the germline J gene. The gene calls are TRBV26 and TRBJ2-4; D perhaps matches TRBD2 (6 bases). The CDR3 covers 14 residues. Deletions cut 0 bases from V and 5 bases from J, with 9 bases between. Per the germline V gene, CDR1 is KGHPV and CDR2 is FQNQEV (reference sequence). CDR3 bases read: TGTGCCAGCAGTCTGTCGACGGGGGGAAACACCTTGTAC. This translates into CASSLSTGGNTLY. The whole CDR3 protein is CASSLSTGGNTLYF.

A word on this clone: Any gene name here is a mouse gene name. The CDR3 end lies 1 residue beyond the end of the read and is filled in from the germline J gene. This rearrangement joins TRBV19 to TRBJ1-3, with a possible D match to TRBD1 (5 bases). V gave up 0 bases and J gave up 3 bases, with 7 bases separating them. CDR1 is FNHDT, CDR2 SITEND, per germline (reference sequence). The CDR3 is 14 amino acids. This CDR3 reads CASSIGRDGNTLYF. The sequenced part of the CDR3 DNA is TGTGCCAGCAGTATAGGCAGGGATGGAAATACGCTCTAT. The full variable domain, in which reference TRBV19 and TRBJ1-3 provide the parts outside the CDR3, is GGIITQTPKFLIGQEGQKLTLKCQQNFNHDTMYWYRQDSGKGLRLIYYSITENDLQKGDLSEGYDASREKKSSFSLTVTSAQKNEMAVFLCASSIGRDGNTLYFGEGSRLIVV.

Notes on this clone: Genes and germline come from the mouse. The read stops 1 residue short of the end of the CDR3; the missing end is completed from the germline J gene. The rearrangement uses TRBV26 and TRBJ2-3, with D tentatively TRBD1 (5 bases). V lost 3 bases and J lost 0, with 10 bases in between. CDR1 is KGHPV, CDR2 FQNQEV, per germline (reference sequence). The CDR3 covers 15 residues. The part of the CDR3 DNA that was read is TGTGCCAGCAGTCTACGCAGGGTTAGTGCAGAAACGCTGTAT. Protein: CASSLRRVSAETLY. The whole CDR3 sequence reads CASSLRRVSAETLYF. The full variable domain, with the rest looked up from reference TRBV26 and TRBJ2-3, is NSKVIQTPRYLVKGQGQKAKMRCIPEKGHPVVFWYQQNKNNEFKFLINFQNQEVLQQIDMTEKRFSAECPSNSPCSLEIQSSEAGDSALYLCASSLRRVSAETLYFGSGTRLTVL.

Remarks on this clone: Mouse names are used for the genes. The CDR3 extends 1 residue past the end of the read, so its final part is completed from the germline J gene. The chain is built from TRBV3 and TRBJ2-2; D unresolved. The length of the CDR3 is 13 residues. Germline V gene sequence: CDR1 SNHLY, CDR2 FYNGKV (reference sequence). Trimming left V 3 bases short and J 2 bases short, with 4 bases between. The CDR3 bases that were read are TGTGCCAGCAGCTTCCATAACACCGGGCAGCTCTAC. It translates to CASSFHNTGQLY. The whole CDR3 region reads CASSFHNTGQLYF.

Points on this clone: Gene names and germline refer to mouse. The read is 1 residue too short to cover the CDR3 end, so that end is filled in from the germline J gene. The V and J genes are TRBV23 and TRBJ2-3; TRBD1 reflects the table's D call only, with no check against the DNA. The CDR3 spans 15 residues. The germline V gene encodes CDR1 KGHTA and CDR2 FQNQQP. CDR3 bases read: TGCTCCAGCAGTCGACAGGGGGGGGGTGCAGAAACGCTGTAT. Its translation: CSSSRQGGGAETLY. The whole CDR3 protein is CSSSRQGGGAETLYF.

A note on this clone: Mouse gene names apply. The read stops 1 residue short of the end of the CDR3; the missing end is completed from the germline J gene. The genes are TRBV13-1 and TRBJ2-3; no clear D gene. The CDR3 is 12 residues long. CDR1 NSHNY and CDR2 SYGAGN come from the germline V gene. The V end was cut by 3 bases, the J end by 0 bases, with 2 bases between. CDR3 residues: CASSASAETLYF. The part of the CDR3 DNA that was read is TGTGCCAGCAGTGCCAGTGCAGAAACGCTGTAT.

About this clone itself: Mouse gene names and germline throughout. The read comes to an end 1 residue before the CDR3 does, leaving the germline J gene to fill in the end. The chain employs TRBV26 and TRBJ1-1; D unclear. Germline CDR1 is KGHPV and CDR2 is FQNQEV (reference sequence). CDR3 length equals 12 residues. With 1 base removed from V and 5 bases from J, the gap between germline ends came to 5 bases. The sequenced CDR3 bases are TGTGCCAGCAGTCTGTACCAGACAGAAGTCTTC. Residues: CASSLYQTEVF. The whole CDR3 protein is CASSLYQTEVFF.

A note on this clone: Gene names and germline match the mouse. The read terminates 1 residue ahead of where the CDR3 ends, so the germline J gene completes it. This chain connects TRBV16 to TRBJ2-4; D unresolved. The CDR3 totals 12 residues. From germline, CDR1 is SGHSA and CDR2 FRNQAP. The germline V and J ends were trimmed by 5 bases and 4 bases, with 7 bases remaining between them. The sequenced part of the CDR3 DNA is TGTGCAAGCAGCCTCCAAAAAAACACCTTGTAC. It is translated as CASSLQKNTLY. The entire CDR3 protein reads CASSLQKNTLYF.

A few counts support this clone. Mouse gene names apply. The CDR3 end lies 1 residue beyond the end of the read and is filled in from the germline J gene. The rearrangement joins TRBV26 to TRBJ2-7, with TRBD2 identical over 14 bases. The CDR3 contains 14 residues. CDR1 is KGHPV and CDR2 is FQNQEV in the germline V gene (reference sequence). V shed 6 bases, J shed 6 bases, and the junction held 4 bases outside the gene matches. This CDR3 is CASSRDWGGVEQYF. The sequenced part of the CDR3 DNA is TGTGCCAGCAGCCGGGACTGGGGGGGCGTTGAACAGTAC.